This T cell receptor (beta chain) stems from a study of radiotherapy plus CTLA-4 blockade in lung cancer. Study details: Among enrolled patients, roughly 18% responded and less than 40% achieved disease control. Findings of the study overall: Early blood T cell clone dynamics reportedly forecast response best, with interferon-beta. Following radiotherapy plus ipilimumab, tumor-derived TCR clones expanded in the blood.

Libraries were prepared by immunoSEQ multiplex PCR; TCRdb keeps only in-frame clonotypes and omits some of them. The sample holds roughly 78,000 clones, around four fifths seen once. On this clone itself: Antigen specificity is unknown.

The CDR3 length is 15 residues. V was clipped by 4 bases and J by 0 bases; unmatched bases: 4. CDR1 is MNHEY, CDR2 SMNVEV, per germline (reference sequence). This receptor was taken from a human donor with non-small cell lung cancer who had a complete response to radiotherapy plus ipilimumab. Sample: peripheral blood, taken from a patient treated with radiotherapy plus ipilimumab. The rearrangement joins TRBV27 to TRBJ2-3; TRBD1 matches at 7 bases. This CDR3 is CASSSRQGSTDTQYF. CDR3 coding DNA: TGTGCCAGCAGTTCGCGACAGGGCAGCACAGATACGCAGTATTTT.